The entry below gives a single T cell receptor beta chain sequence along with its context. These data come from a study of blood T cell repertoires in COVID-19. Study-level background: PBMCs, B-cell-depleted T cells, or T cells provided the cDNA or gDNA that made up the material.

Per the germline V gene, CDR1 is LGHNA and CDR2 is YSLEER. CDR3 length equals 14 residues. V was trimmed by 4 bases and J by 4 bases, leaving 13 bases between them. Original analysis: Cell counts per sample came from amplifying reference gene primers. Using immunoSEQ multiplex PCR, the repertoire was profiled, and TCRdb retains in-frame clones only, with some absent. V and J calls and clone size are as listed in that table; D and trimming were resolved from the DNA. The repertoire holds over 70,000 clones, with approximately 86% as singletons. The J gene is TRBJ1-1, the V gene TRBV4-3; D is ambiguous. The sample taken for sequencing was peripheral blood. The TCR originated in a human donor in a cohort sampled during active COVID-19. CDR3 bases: TGCGCCAGCAGCCGTCTCGAAGAAGCCACTGAAGCTTTCTTT. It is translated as CASSRLEEATEAFF.